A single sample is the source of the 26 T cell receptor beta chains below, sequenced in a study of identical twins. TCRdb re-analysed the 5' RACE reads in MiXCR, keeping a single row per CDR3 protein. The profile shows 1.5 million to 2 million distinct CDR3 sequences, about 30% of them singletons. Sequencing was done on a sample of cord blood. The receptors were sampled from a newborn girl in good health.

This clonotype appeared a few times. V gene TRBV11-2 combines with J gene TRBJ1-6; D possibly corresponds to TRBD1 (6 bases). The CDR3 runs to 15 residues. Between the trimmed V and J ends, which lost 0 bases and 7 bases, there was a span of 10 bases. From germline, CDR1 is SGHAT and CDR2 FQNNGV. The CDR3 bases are TGTGCCAGCAGCTTAGATGTGGGGGCGAATTCACCCCTCCACTTT. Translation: CASSLDVGANSPLHF.

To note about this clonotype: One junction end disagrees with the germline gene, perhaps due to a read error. This chain's CDR3 is CACSLMTSLETQYF. The DNA for the CDR3 is TGTGCCTGCAGCCTCATGACTAGTTTGGAGACCCAGTACTTC. The genes are TRBV3-1 and TRBJ2-5; D possibly corresponds to TRBD2 (6 bases). The length of the CDR3 is 14 residues. Germline loops: CDR1 LGHDT, CDR2 YNNKEL (reference sequence).

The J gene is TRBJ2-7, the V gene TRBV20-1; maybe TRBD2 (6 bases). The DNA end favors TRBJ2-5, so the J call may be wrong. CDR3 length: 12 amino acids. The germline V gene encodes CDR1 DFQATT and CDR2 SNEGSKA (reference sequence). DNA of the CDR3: TGCAGTGCTAGGACTAGGGGAGAGACCCAGTACTTC. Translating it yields CSARTRGETQYF.

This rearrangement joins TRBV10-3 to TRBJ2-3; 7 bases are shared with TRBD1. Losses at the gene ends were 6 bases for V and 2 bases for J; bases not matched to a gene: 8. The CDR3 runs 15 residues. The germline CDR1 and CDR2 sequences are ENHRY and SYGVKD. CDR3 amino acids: CAISETDRDTDTQYF. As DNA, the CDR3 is TGTGCCATCAGCGAGACCGACAGGGACACAGATACGCAGTATTTT.

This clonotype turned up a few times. The CDR3 sequence is CATSTRTASTDTQYF. The CDR3 DNA follows: TGTGCCACCAGCACACGGACAGCAAGCACAGATACGCAGTATTTT. The rearrangement links TRBV15 to TRBJ2-3; a possible D gene is TRBD1 (6 bases). V lost 4 bases and J lost 0, with 11 bases in between. CDR1 is LNHNV and CDR2 is YYDKDF in the germline V gene (reference sequence). The CDR3 length is 15 residues.

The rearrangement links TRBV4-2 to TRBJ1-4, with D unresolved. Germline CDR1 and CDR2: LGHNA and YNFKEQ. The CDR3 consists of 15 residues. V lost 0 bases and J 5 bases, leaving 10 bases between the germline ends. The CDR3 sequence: CASSQEFQTNEKLFF. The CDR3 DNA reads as TGTGCCAGCAGCCAAGAGTTCCAGACCAATGAAAAACTGTTTTTT.

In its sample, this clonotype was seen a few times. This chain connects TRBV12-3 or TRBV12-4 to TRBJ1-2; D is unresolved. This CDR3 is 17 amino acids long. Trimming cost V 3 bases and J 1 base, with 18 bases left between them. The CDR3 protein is CASSFTDRLILNYGYTF. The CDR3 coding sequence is TGTGCCAGCAGTTTTACGGACCGACTTATCCTTAACTATGGCTACACCTTC.

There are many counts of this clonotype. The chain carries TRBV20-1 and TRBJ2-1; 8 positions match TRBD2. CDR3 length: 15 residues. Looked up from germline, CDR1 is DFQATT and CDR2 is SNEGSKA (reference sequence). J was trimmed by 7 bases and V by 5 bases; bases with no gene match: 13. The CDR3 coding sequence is TGCAGTGCTCACCTGCCTCGGGGGGGGCGGAATGAGCAGTTCTTC. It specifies CSAHLPRGGRNEQFF.

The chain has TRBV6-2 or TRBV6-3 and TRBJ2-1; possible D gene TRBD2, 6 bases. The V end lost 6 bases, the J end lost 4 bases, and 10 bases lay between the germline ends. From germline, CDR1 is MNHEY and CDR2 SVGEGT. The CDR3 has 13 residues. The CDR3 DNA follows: TGTGCCAGCAGGCGACTAGATTACAATGAGCAGTTCTTC. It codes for CASRRLDYNEQFF.

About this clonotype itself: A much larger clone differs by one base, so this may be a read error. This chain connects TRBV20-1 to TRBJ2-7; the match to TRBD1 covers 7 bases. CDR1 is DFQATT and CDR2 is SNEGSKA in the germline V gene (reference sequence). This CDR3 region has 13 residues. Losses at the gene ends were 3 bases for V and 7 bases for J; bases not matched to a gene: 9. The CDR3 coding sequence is TGCAGTGCTAGCAGGGGGTACTACAATGAGCAGTACTTC. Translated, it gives CSASRGYYNEQYF.

CDR3 loop: CASPLPSQLRNQPQHF. The DNA for the CDR3 is TGTGCCAGCCCCCTGCCGAGTCAGCTAAGAAATCAGCCCCAGCATTTT. The gene calls are TRBV6-1 and TRBJ1-5; no clear D. Trimming took 8 bases from V and 4 from J, leaving 21 bases between them. The CDR3 spans 16 residues. The germline V gene has CDR1 MNHNS and CDR2 SASEGT.

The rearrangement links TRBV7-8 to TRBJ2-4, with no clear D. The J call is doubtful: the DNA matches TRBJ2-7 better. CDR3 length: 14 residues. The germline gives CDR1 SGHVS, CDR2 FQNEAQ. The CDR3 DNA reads TGTGCCAGCAGCTTAATGGGCAGTCCTTACGAGCAGTACTTC. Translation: CASSLMGSPYEQYF.

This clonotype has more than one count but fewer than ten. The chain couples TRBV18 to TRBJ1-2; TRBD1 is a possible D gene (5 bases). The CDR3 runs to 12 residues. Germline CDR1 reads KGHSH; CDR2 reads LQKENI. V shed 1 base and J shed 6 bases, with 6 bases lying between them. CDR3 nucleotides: TGTGCCAGCTCACCACGGACACATGGCTACACCTTC. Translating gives CASSPRTHGYTF.

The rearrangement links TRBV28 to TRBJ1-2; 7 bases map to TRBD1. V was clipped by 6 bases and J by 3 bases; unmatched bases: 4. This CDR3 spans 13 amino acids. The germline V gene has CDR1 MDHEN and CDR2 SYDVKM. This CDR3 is CASRNDRDYGYTF. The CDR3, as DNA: TGTGCCAGCAGAAACGACAGGGACTATGGCTACACCTTC.

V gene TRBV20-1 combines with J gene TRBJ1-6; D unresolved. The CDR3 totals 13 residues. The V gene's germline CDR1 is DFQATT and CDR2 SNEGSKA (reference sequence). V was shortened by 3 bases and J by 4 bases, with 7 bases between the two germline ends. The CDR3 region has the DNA TGCAGTGCTAGTCAGACATATAATTCACCCCTCCACTTT. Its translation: CSASQTYNSPLHF.

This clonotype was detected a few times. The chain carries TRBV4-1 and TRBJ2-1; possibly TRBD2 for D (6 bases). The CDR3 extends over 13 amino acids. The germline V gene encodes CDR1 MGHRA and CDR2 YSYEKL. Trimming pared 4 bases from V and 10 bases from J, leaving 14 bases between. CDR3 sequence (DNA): TGCGCCAGCAGCCCAACGGGACTCACCGAGCAGTTCTTC. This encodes CASSPTGLTEQFF.

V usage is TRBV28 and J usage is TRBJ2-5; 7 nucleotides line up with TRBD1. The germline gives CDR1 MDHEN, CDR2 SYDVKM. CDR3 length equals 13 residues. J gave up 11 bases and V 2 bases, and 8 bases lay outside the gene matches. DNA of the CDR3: TGTGCCAGCAGTTTACGGACAGGCTACGGGCAGTACTTC. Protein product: CASSLRTGYGQYF.

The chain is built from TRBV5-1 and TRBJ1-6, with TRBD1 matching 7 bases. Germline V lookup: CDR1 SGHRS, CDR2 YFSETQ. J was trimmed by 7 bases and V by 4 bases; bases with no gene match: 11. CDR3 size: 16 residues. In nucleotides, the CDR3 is TGCGCCAGCAGCGACCCCCGACAGGGACGAAATTCACCCCTCCACTTT. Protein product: CASSDPRQGRNSPLHF.

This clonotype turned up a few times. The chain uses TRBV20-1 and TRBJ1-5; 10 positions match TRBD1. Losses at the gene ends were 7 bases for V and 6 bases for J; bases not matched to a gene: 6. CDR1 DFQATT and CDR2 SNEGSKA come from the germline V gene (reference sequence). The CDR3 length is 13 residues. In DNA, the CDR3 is TGCAGTGGTTTTGGGGACAGGGGTCAGCCCCAGCATTTT. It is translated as CSGFGDRGQPQHF.

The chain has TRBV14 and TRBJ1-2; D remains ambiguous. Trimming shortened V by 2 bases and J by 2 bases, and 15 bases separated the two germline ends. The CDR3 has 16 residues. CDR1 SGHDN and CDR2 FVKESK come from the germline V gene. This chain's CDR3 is CASSQTYRDLNYGYTF. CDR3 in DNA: TGTGCCAGCAGCCAAACGTACCGGGATCTGAACTATGGCTACACCTTC.

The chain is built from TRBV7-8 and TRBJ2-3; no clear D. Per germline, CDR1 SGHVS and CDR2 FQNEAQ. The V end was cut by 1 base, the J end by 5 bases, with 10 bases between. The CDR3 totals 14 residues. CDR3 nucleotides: TGTGCCAGCAGCTTAGGTAGTTGGCGAGATACGCAGTATTTT. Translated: CASSLGSWRDTQYF.

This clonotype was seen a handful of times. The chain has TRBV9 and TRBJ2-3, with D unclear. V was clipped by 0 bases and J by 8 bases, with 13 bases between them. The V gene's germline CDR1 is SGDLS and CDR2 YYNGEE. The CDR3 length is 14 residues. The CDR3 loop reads CASSVARVKGTQYF. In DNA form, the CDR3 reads TGTGCCAGCAGCGTAGCTAGGGTGAAGGGTACGCAGTATTTT.

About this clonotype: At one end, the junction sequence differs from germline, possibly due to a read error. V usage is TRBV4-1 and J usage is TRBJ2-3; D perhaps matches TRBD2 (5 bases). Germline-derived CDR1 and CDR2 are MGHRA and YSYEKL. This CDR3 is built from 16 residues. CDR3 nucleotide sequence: TGCGCCAGCAGCCATGTTGTGCTTTCTAGCACAGATACGCGGTATTTT. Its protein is CASSHVVLSSTDTRYF.

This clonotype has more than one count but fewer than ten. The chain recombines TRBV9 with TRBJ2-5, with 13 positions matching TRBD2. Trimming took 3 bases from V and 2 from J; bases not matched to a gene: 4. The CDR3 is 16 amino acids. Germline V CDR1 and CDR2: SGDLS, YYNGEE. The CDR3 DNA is TGTGCCAGCAGCGAGGGGACTAGCGGGACACAAGAGACCCAGTACTTC. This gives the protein CASSEGTSGTQETQYF.

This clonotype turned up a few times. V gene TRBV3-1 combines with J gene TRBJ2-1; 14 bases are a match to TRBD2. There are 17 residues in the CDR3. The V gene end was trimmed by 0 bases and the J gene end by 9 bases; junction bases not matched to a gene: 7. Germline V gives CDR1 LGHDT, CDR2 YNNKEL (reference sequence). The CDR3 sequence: CASSQDLTSGRVIEQFF. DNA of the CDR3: TGTGCCAGCAGCCAAGATCTGACTAGCGGGAGGGTAATTGAGCAGTTCTTC.

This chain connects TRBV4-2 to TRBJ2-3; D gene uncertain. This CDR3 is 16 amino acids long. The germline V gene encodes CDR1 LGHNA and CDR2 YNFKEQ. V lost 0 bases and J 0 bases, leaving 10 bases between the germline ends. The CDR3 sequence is CASSQDGVPSTDTQYF. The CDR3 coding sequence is TGTGCCAGCAGCCAAGATGGGGTACCTAGCACAGATACGCAGTATTTT.